Following are 28 T cell receptor beta chains from one sample sequenced in a study of T cell responses to AZD1222 COVID-19 vaccine. Produced via immunoSEQ multiplex PCR; TCRdb's table is partial and in-frame only. The sample contains around 130,000 clones, around 83% of which appear only once. Sequencing used peripheral blood, obtained 28 days after the second AZD1222 dose. The receptors originated from an adult who received the AZD1222 COVID-19 vaccine.

In its sample, this clone was seen a few times. The V call is TRBV4-1, the J call TRBJ1-1; tentative D call: TRBD1 (6 bases). The V end was cut by 4 bases, the J end by 1 base, with 16 bases between. The CDR3 runs 16 residues. CDR1 MGHRA and CDR2 YSYEKL come from the germline V gene. The CDR3 reads CASSLFYSGANTEAFF. CDR3 DNA: TGCGCCAGCAGCCTTTTCTATTCGGGGGCGAACACTGAAGCTTTCTTT.

The gene calls are TRBV19 and TRBJ1-1, with TRBD1 matching 7 bases. This CDR3 contains 15 residues. Germline V gene lookup returns CDR1 LNHDA and CDR2 SQIVND (reference sequence). V was pared by 3 bases and J by 4 bases, with 8 bases of the junction left unmatched. The DNA of the CDR3 is TGTGCCAGTAGTATGAGACAGGGCAGAATCACTGAAGCTTTCTTT. This sequence encodes CASSMRQGRITEAFF.

The chain has TRBV5-1 and TRBJ2-7; D gene uncertain. The CDR3 covers 14 residues. Germline values: CDR1 SGHRS, CDR2 YFSETQ. With 0 bases removed from V and 0 bases from J, the gap between germline ends came to 7 bases. CDR3 sequence: CASSLEGHSYEQYF. CDR3 nucleotide sequence: TGCGCCAGCAGCTTGGAAGGGCACTCCTACGAGCAGTACTTC.

J is TRBJ1-1 and V is TRBV5-1; 8 positions match TRBD1. Trimming at V came to 4 bases and at J to 9 bases, leaving 11 bases not matched to a gene. The CDR3 runs 14 residues. CDR1 and CDR2 from the germline V gene are SGHRS and YFSETQ. CDR3 coding DNA: TGCGCCAGCAGCCCAACCCCCGGGACAGGTAAAGCTTTCTTT. Translated, it gives CASSPTPGTGKAFF. Full variable domain (missing parts from reference TRBV5-1 and TRBJ1-1): KAGVTQTPRYLIKTRGQQVTLSCSPISGHRSVSWYQQTPGQGLQFLFEYFSETQRNKGNFPGRFSGRQFSNSRSEMNVSTLELGDSALYLCASSPTPGTGKAFFGQGTRLTVV.

This chain links TRBV20-1 with TRBJ2-3; D is unclear. Germline V gives CDR1 DFQATT, CDR2 SNEGSKA (reference sequence). V was cut by 3 bases and J by 0 bases, with 13 bases left in between. The CDR3 sequence is 15 residues long. The CDR3 reads CSASRGPYSTDTQYF. The CDR3 coding sequence is TGCAGTGCTAGTCGAGGCCCCTATAGCACAGATACGCAGTATTTT.

The chain couples TRBV29-1 to TRBJ2-7; a weak D match, TRBD2 (5 bases). The CDR3 sequence is 10 residues long. Germline V gene lookup returns CDR1 SQVTM and CDR2 ANQGSEA. V dropped 7 bases and J dropped 3 bases, with 7 bases sitting between them. CDR3 region: CSAGDYEQYF. Written as DNA, the CDR3 is TGCAGCGCCGGGGACTACGAGCAGTACTTC.

CDR3 sequence (DNA): TGTGCCAGCAGTGAAGGACCGGTCTCGAACACCGGGGAGCTGTTTTTT. It translates to CASSEGPVSNTGELFF. V is TRBV6-1 and J is TRBJ2-2; no reliable D call. CDR3 size: 16 residues. Germline CDR1 is MNHNS and CDR2 is SASEGT. V lost 1 base and J 0 bases, leaving 9 bases between the germline ends.

The rearrangement joins TRBV30 to TRBJ2-7; D perhaps matches TRBD2 (6 bases). The CDR3 runs to 13 residues. Germline CDR1 is GTSNPN and CDR2 is SVGIG (reference sequence). V was trimmed by 0 bases and J by 5 bases, leaving 11 bases between them. This chain's CDR3 is CAWSVPGVHEQYF. The CDR3 bases are TGTGCCTGGAGTGTACCGGGAGTGCACGAGCAGTACTTC.

Points on this clone: The sample contains more than one DNA sequence encoding this CDR3. CDR3 DNA: TGTGCCAGCAGCCGGAACAGGGGTCTTGGGGCCAACGTCCTGACTTTC. This encodes CASSRNRGLGANVLTF. This chain connects TRBV13 to TRBJ2-6; TRBD1 matches at 7 bases. Per the germline V gene, CDR1 is PRHDT and CDR2 is FYEKMQ (reference sequence). The CDR3 covers 16 residues. Trimming removed 5 bases from V and 3 bases from J; junction bases left unmatched: 7.

The V and J genes are TRBV3-1 (or the pseudogene TRBV3-2) and TRBJ1-3; TRBD1 is a possible D gene (5 bases). The CDR3 totals 16 residues. V shed 0 bases and J shed 2 bases, with 11 bases lying between them. CDR1 is LGHDT and CDR2 is YNNKEL in the germline V gene (reference sequence). Here the CDR3 reads CASSQEGRGTGNTIYF. In nucleotides, the CDR3 is TGTGCCAGCAGCCAAGAAGGAAGGGGAACTGGAAACACCATATATTTT.

This CDR3 is CASSPTGVVGNTQYF. The CDR3 DNA sequence: TGTGCCAGCAGCCCGACAGGGGTGGTTGGTAATACGCAGTATTTT. J is TRBJ2-3 and V is TRBV3-1 (or the pseudogene TRBV3-2); 8 bases fit TRBD1. The CDR3 extends over 15 amino acids. Germline CDR1 is LGHDT and CDR2 is YNNKEL (reference sequence). V shed 4 bases, J shed 7 bases, and the junction held 10 bases outside the gene matches.

Written as DNA, the CDR3 is TGTGCCAGTAGTTCGGAATACACTGAAGCTTTCTTT. Its protein is CASSSEYTEAFF. The chain joins TRBV19 to TRBJ1-1; D is uncertain. This CDR3 is built from 12 residues. CDR1 is LNHDA, CDR2 SQIVND, per germline (reference sequence). V was trimmed by 5 bases and J by 3 bases, leaving 7 bases between them.

The chain is built from TRBV10-1 and TRBJ2-2; D unclear. V was trimmed by 0 bases and J by 4 bases, leaving 9 bases between them. Germline values: CDR1 WNHNN, CDR2 SYGVQD (reference sequence). This CDR3 is built from 15 residues. The CDR3 DNA is TGCGCCAGCAGTGAGTCTAAGGCCGTCACCGGGGAGCTGTTTTTT. This encodes CASSESKAVTGELFF.

The chain joins TRBV7-9 to TRBJ2-1; TRBD2 might be the D (7 bases). CDR1 is SEHNR, CDR2 FQNEAQ, per germline (reference sequence). Trimming cost V 4 bases and J 5 bases, with 21 bases left between them. The CDR3 is 17 residues long. The CDR3 bases are TGTGCCAGCAGCTCAGTCTCGCGGGGGCCCACCCACAATGAGCAGTTCTTC. Its protein is CASSSVSRGPTHNEQFF. Full variable domain (outside the CDR3, taken from reference TRBV7-9 and TRBJ2-1): DTGVSQNPRHKITKRGQNVTFRCDPISEHNRLYWYRQTLGQGPEFLTYFQNEAQLEKSRLLSDRFSAERPKGSFSTLEIQRTEQGDSAMYLCASSSVSRGPTHNEQFFGPGTRLTVL.

This sequence joins TRBV4-2 and TRBJ2-7, with 13 nucleotides matching TRBD2. Per germline, CDR1 LGHNA and CDR2 YNFKEQ. V trimming: 4 bases; J trimming: 6 bases; junction bases outside the gene matches: 6. The length of the CDR3 is 15 residues. This CDR3 reads CASSLTSGGAREQYF. The CDR3 DNA follows: TGTGCCAGCAGCCTCACTAGCGGGGGGGCCCGCGAGCAGTACTTC.

The table lists this clone with a few counts. V is TRBV19 and J is TRBJ1-6; D not resolved. Germline lookup yields CDR1 LNHDA and CDR2 SQIVND (reference sequence). The V gene lost 4 bases and the J gene lost 7 bases, with 14 bases spanning the gap. The CDR3 runs to 15 residues. The CDR3 sequence: CASSKSSPQNSPLHF. Here the CDR3 DNA reads TGTGCCAGTAGTAAGTCTTCGCCCCAAAATTCACCCCTCCACTTT.

The rearrangement links TRBV6-5 to TRBJ1-3; D not certain. The CDR3 consists of 14 residues. Deletions cut 2 bases from V and 7 bases from J, with 12 bases between. Germline assignment: CDR1 MNHEY and CDR2 SVGAGI. The CDR3 loop is CASSYRLESNTIYF. CDR3 coding DNA: TGTGCCAGCAGTTACAGACTGGAGTCCAACACCATATATTTT.

The CDR3 protein is CASSGTVLGYTF. The CDR3 DNA reads as TGCGCCAGCAGCGGGACAGTTCTGGGCTACACCTTC. V usage is TRBV5-1 and J usage is TRBJ1-2, with 7 bases lining up with TRBD1. This CDR3 region has 12 residues. J gave up 8 bases and V 4 bases, and 5 bases lay outside the gene matches. Germline-derived CDR1 and CDR2 are SGHRS and YFSETQ.

The rearrangement links TRBV9 to TRBJ1-1; perhaps TRBD1 as D (6 bases). Looked up from germline, CDR1 is SGDLS and CDR2 is YYNGEE. This CDR3 has 13 residues. Between the trimmed V and J ends, which lost 3 bases and 1 base, there was a span of 7 bases. Here the CDR3 reads CASSGGQNTEAFF. CDR3 in DNA: TGTGCCAGCAGCGGGGGACAGAACACTGAAGCTTTCTTT.

This chain joins TRBV30 and TRBJ2-3; a weak D match, TRBD2 (5 bases). CDR1 is GTSNPN and CDR2 is SVGIG in the germline V gene (reference sequence). The CDR3 sequence is 16 residues long. The V end was cut by 2 bases, the J end by 3 bases, with 18 bases between. CDR3 bases: TGTGCCTGGAGTATTAAGGGCAGTGGACTTACAGATACGCAGTATTTT. Protein product: CAWSIKGSGLTDTQYF.

The chain recombines TRBV11-2 with TRBJ1-6, with D hard to call. Per the germline V gene, CDR1 is SGHAT and CDR2 is FQNNGV. The CDR3 extends over 15 amino acids. V shed 7 bases and J shed 0 bases, with 10 bases lying between them. The CDR3 DNA reads TGTGCCAGCAAAGCAGCCGGCTCCTATAATTCACCCCTCCACTTT. Its protein product is CASKAAGSYNSPLHF.

This clone was detected only a few times. V usage is TRBV5-8 and J usage is TRBJ1-2; D may be TRBD1 (5 bases). CDR3 length: 15 amino acids. V lost 3 bases and J lost 4, with 16 bases in between. Per germline, CDR1 SGHTS and CDR2 YDEGEE. The CDR3 here is CASSSGQAVGYGYTF. CDR3 bases: TGTGCCAGCAGCTCAGGACAAGCGGTTGGCTATGGCTACACCTTC.

The V and J genes are TRBV7-3 and TRBJ2-6, with D possibly being TRBD1 or TRBD2 (5 bases each). V lost 3 bases, J lost 0 bases, and 9 bases lay in between. Germline values: CDR1 SGHTA, CDR2 FQGTGA. The CDR3 spans 16 residues. The CDR3: CASSLGPHSGANVLTF. Here the CDR3 DNA reads TGTGCCAGCAGCTTGGGACCGCACTCTGGGGCCAACGTCCTGACTTTC.

V and J are TRBV7-3 and TRBJ1-1; perhaps TRBD1 as D (5 bases). V was clipped by 5 bases and J by 4 bases, with 14 bases between them. Germline V lookup: CDR1 SGHTA, CDR2 FQGTGA. The CDR3 covers 14 residues. The DNA for the CDR3 is TGTGCCAGCAGCCAAATGGGACCGAGCACTGAAGCTTTCTTT. Amino acid sequence: CASSQMGPSTEAFF.

The J gene is TRBJ1-1, the V gene TRBV6-6; weak D call: TRBD1 (6 bases). Germline V lookup: CDR1 MNHNY, CDR2 SVGAGI (reference sequence). The V and J ends lost 6 bases and 5 bases respectively, with 19 bases between them. The CDR3 contains 15 residues. The chain's CDR3 is CASSRRGQNSTEAFF. CDR3 nucleotides: TGTGCCAGCAGCCGGCGCGGACAGAATAGTACTGAAGCTTTCTTT.

This chain connects TRBV27 to TRBJ1-1; D uncertain. The V gene lost 5 bases and the J gene lost 1 base, with 11 bases spanning the gap. The CDR3 spans 14 residues. Germline-derived CDR1 and CDR2 are MNHEY and SMNVEV (reference sequence). CDR3 residues: CASSIPGPNTEAFF. CDR3 bases: TGTGCCAGCAGTATCCCCGGACCGAACACTGAAGCTTTCTTT.

This rearrangement joins TRBV6-6 to TRBJ1-5; unclear D gene. Trimming pared 3 bases from V and 4 bases from J, leaving 7 bases between. The length of the CDR3 is 13 residues. Per germline, CDR1 MNHNY and CDR2 SVGAGI (reference sequence). The CDR3 nucleotides are TGTGCCAGCAGTTATGATGGAAATCAGCCCCAGCATTTT. Protein sequence: CASSYDGNQPQHF.

In this sample, this clone turned up once. In nucleotides, the CDR3 is TGTGCCAGCAGCTTTGCTGGCGGCAATCAGCCCCAGCATTTT. This sequence encodes CASSFAGGNQPQHF. The chain employs TRBV7-8 and TRBJ1-5; no firm D call. Trimming stripped 3 bases from V and 2 bases from J, with 8 bases between. In germline, CDR1 is SGHVS, CDR2 FQNEAQ. There are 14 residues in the CDR3.